This T cell receptor (beta chain) was recorded in a study of shared clonotypes between healthy human individuals. Germline V gene data show CDR1 as SQVTM and CDR2 as ANQGSEA. This CDR3 has 9 residues. Adults of Caucasian background living in Nashville, Tennessee made up all donors. Deep-level settings were used for running the assay. Study processing details: Quality scores were absent from the junction-only immunoSEQ sequences, so filtering differed. Sequenced by immunoSEQ multiplex PCR; TCRdb stores in-frame clones only, minus some. V, J and clone size were drawn from that table, and D and trimming were deduced from the DNA. The repertoire includes some 1.4 million clones, over 95% of them detected once, and more than 0.9% sits in the top ten. This clone was counted only a few times. Compared with germline, one end of the junction differs, possibly owing to a read error.

The J gene is TRBJ1-4, the V gene TRBV29-1; D uncertain. Sequenced sample: naive CD4+ T cells sorted from blood. The sample's subset: CD45RA+ positively selected. The source of this sequence is a man under 40 in good health. The CDR3 DNA follows: TGCAGCCCCGTGACCTATCGGGAATTT. It encodes CSPVTYREF.